Each of the 5 T cell receptor beta chains below was sequenced from the same sample in a study of identical twins. TCRdb redid the calling of the 5' RACE reads with MiXCR, one entry per CDR3 protein. Here the sample spans under 350,000 distinct CDR3 sequences, roughly 10% being singletons. These data also formed part of another study, on yellow fever vaccine responses in identical twins.

Sequencing was done on a sample of CD8+ T cells sorted from blood. The receptors originated from a woman in her late teens or twenties in good health.

This clonotype was counted only a few times. The V gene is TRBV11-2, the J gene TRBJ2-4; D unclear. CDR3 length: 12 residues. Germline V CDR1 and CDR2: SGHAT, FQNNGV. V lost 7 bases and J lost 7, with 11 bases in between. CDR3 in DNA: TGTGCCAGCACCTACCTGGGGAACATTCAGTACTTC. Translation: CASTYLGNIQYF. Drawing the rest from reference TRBV11-2 and TRBJ2-4, the complete variable domain is EAGVAQSPRYKIIEKRQSVAFWCNPISGHATLYWYQQILGQGPKLLIQFQNNGVVDDSQLPKDRFSAERLKGVDSTLKIQPAKLEDSAVYLCASTYLGNIQYFGAGTRLSVL.

The chain recombines TRBV27 with TRBJ2-1; D gene uncertain. The germline gives CDR1 MNHEY, CDR2 SMNVEV (reference sequence). The ends were cut back, 5 bases at V and 6 bases at J, with 17 bases in the middle. The CDR3 has 15 amino acids. The chain's CDR3 is CASSPILTPSNEQFF. The CDR3 nucleotides read TGTGCCAGCAGTCCAATATTGACACCCAGCAATGAGCAGTTCTTC.

This clonotype was recorded many times. The chain carries TRBV29-1 and TRBJ2-1, with a weak D call TRBD1 (5 bases). The CDR3 is 13 residues long. The germline CDR1 and CDR2 sequences are SQVTM and ANQGSEA. V dropped 4 bases and J dropped 0 bases, with 7 bases sitting between them. Written as DNA, the CDR3 is TGCAGCGTTGGACAGAGCTCCTACAATGAGCAGTTCTTC. Translating gives CSVGQSSYNEQFF.

In regard to this clonotype: Sequence at one end of the junction differs from germline and may be a read error. The chain couples TRBV7-1 to TRBJ2-1; 8 bases map to TRBD2. TRBV7-1 is filed as an ORF, its function uncertain. The CDR3 contains 18 residues. The CDR3 DNA follows: TGTGCCAGGAGCTCCACGGGAGGGGCCACAGCACCCTACAATGAGCAGTTCTTC. Translated, it gives CARSSTGGATAPYNEQFF.

This chain connects TRBV4-3 to TRBJ2-1; TRBD2 agrees at 10 bases. The CDR3 is made up of 16 amino acids. J lost 7 bases, V lost 0 bases, and 6 bases had no gene match. The V gene's germline CDR1 is LGHNA and CDR2 YSLEER. The CDR3 DNA is TGCGCCAGCAGCCAAGATCGAGCGGGAGGGGAAAATGAGCAGTTCTTC. Translation: CASSQDRAGGENEQFF.